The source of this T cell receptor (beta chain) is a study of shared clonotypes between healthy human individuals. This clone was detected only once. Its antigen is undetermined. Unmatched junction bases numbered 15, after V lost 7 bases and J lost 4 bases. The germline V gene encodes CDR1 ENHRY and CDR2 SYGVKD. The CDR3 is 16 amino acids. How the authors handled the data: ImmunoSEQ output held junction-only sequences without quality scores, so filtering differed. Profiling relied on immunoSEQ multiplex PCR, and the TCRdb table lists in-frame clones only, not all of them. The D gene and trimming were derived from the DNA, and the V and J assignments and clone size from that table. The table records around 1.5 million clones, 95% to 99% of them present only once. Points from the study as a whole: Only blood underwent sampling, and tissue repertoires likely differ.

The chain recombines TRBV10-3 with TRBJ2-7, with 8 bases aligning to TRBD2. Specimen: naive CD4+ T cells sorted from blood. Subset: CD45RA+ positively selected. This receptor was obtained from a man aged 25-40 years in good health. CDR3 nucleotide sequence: TGTGCCATCATGGGAGCGGTCGCGGGAGGCGATTACGAGCAGTACTTC. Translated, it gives CAIMGAVAGGDYEQYF.